This T cell receptor (beta chain) was sequenced during a study of CD8 T cells in Susac syndrome. Reverse transcription of 0.5 to 1 ug RNA was performed with random hexamers. MiXCR, applied by TCRdb to the immunoSEQ multiplex PCR reads, yields one record per CDR3 protein. The table shows some 140,000 distinct CDR3 sequences, with around 75% occurring only once. Germline CDR1 MNHNS, CDR2 SASEGT. The CDR3 extends over 12 amino acids. V lost 5 bases and J 6 bases, leaving 11 bases between the germline ends. The chain joins TRBV6-1 to TRBJ2-7, with D possibly matching TRBD2 (6 bases). This sequence was found in a human donor with multiple sclerosis. The sequenced material came from CD8+ T cells from PBMCs. The CDR3 is CASSYGTGEQYF. The CDR3, as DNA: TGTGCCAGCAGTTATGGGACTGGCGAGCAGTACTTC.